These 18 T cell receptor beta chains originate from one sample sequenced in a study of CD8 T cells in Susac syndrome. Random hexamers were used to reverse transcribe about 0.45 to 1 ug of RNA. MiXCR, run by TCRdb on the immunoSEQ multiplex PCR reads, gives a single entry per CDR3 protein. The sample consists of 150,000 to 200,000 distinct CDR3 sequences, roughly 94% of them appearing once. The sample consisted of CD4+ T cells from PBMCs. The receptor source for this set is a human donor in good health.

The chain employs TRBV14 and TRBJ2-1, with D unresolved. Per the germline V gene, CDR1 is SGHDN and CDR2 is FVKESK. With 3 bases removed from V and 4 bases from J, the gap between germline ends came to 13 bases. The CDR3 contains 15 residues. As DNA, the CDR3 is TGTGCCAGCAGCCAGTATCGGACGCCTTACAATGAGCAGTTCTTC. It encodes CASSQYRTPYNEQFF.

Here the CDR3 reads CASSPRPYGYTF. The CDR3 bases are TGTGCCAGCAGTCCCCGTCCCTATGGCTACACCTTC. The gene calls are TRBV12-3 or TRBV12-4 and TRBJ1-2; no clear D. V was pared by 5 bases and J by 4 bases, with 8 bases between. The CDR3 is made up of 12 amino acids.

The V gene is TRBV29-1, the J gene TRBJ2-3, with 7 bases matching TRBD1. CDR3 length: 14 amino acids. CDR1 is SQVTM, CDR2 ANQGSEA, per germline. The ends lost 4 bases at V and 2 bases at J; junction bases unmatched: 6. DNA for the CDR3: TGCAGCGTTGTGGGACAGACTATCACAGATACGCAGTATTTT. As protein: CSVVGQTITDTQYF.

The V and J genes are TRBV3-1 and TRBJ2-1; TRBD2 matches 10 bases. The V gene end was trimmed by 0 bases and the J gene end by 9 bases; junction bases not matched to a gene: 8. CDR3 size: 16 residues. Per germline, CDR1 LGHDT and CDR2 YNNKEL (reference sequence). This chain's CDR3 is CASSQDGSGREGEQFF. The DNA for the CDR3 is TGTGCCAGCAGCCAAGATGGCAGCGGGAGGGAGGGTGAGCAGTTCTTC.

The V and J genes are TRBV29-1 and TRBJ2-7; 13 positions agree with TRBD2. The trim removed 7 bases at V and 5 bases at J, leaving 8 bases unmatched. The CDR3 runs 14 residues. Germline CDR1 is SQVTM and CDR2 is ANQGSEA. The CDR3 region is CSALTSGRQDEQYF. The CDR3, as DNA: TGCAGCGCCCTGACTAGCGGGAGGCAAGACGAGCAGTACTTC.

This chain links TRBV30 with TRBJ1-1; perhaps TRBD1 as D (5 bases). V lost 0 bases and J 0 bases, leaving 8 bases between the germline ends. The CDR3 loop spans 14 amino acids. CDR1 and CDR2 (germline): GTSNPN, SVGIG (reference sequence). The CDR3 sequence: CAWSVLGLNTEAFF. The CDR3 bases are TGTGCCTGGAGTGTGCTGGGGCTGAACACTGAAGCTTTCTTT.

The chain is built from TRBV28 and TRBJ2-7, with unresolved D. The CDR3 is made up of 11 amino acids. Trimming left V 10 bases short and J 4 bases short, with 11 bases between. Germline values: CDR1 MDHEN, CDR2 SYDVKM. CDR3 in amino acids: CATLLGYEQYF. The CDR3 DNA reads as TGTGCCACCTTGTTAGGGTACGAGCAGTACTTC.

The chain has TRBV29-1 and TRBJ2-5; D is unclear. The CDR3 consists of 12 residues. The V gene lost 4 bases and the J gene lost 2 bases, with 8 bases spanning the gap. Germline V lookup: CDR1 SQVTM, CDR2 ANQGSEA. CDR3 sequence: CSVVGIQETQYF. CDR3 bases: TGCAGCGTTGTTGGGATACAAGAGACCCAGTACTTC.

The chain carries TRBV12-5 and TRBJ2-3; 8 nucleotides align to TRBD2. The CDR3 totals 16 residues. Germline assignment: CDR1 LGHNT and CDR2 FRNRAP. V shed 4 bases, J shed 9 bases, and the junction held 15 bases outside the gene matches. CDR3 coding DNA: TGTGCTAGTGGTTCGGGCCTTGGGGCGGGAGGAGGCACGCAGTATTTT. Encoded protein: CASGSGLGAGGGTQYF.

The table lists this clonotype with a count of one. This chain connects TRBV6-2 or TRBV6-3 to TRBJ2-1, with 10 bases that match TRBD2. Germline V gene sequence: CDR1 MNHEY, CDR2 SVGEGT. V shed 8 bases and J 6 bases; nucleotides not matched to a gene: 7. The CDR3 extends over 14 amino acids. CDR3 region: CASQPGLAPNEQFF. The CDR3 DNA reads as TGTGCCAGCCAACCGGGACTAGCGCCCAATGAGCAGTTCTTC.

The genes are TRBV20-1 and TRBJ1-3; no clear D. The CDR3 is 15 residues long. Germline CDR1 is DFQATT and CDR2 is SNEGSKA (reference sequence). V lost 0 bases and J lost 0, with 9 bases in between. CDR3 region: CSARDSGPSGNTIYF. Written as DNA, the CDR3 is TGCAGTGCTAGAGATTCCGGGCCCTCTGGAAACACCATATATTTT.

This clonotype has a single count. CDR3 nucleotide sequence: TGCAGCGTCATAAGCATGAACACTGAAGCTTTCTTT. Protein: CSVISMNTEAFF. This chain connects TRBV29-1 to TRBJ1-1, with D uncertain. The CDR3 is 12 residues long. CDR1 is SQVTM, CDR2 ANQGSEA, per germline. Deletions cut 6 bases from V and 0 bases from J, with 8 bases between. Combining the CDR3 with reference TRBV29-1 and TRBJ1-1 gives the whole variable domain SAVISQKPSRDICQRGTSLTIQCQVDSQVTMMFWYRQQPGQSLTLIATANQGSEATYESGFVIDKFPISRPNLTFSTLTVSNMSPEDSSIYLCSVISMNTEAFFGQGTRLTVV.

Here the CDR3 DNA reads TGTGCCAGCAGACGTACAGAGACCCAGTACTTC. Translated: CASRRTETQYF. V and J are TRBV28 and TRBJ2-5; D remains ambiguous. The CDR3 extends over 11 amino acids. Germline-derived CDR1 and CDR2 are MDHEN and SYDVKM. Trimming cost V 6 bases and J 4 bases, with 6 bases left between them.

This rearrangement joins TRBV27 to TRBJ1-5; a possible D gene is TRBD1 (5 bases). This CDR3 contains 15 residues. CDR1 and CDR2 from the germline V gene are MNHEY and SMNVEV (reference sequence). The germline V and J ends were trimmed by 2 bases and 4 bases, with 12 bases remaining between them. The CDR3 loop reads CASSLQGEGNQPQHF. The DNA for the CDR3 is TGTGCCAGCAGTTTACAGGGAGAGGGGAATCAGCCCCAGCATTTT.

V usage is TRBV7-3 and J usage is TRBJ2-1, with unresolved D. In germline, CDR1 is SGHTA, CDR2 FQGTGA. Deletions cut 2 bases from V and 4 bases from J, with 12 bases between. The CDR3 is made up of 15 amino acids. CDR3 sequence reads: CASSLLPGVYNEQFF. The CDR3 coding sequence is TGTGCCAGCAGCTTACTACCGGGCGTTTACAATGAGCAGTTCTTC.

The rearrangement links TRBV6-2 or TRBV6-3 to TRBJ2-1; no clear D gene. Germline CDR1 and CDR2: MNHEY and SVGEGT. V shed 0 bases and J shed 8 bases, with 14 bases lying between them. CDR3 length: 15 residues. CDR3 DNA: TGTGCCAGCAGTTACTCCCAGGTAGAGACACATGAGCAGTTCTTC. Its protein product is CASSYSQVETHEQFF.

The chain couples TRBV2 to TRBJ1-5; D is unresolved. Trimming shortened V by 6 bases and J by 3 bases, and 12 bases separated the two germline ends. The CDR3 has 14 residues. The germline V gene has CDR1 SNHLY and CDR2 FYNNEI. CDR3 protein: CASSFTENNQPQHF. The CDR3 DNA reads TGTGCCAGCAGCTTCACAGAAAACAATCAGCCCCAGCATTTT.

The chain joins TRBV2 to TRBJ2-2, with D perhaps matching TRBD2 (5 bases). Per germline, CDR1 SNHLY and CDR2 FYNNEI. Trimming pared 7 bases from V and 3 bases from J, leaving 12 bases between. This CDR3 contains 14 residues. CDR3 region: CASTRVDYTGELFF. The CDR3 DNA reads TGTGCCAGCACGCGGGTTGACTACACCGGGGAGCTGTTTTTT.